This TCR beta chain was recorded in a study of shared clonotypes between healthy human individuals (dated by TCRdb to 2020 to 2022). General notes on the study: The cohort included three men and a couple of women between 18 and 49 years of age. For each donor, three plates each were used for CD4 naive and CD4 memory, two plates were used for CD8 naive, and one plate was used for CD8 memory. To estimate repertoire size and how much clonotype sharing occurs between individuals, the study deeply sequenced the blood TCR repertoires of a handful of healthy adults. To increase sequencing depth and limit assay-specific biases, different laboratories used diverse techniques to prepare libraries and sequence TCR repertoires. Between about 0.8 and 9 billion PBMCs per donor were obtained by leukapheresis. General findings and caveats noted by the study authors: Rarefaction of sorted-subset datasets indicated incomplete sequencing despite the large sequencing depth. Pairwise subsampling indicated that sequencing depth was expected to affect the degree of clonotype sharing among donors. Naive subsets generally had larger estimated clonotype richness than memory subsets did. Sampling was restricted to blood, and TCR repertoires in tissue are likely to differ from TCR repertoires in blood. Across four donors, about 5.2% of naive CD4, over 3% of naive CD8, roughly 2.2% of memory CD4, and about 0.44% of memory CD8 clonotypes were shared. Higher generation probabilities were observed for clonotypes shared by all four sorted-subset donors than for non-shared clonotypes. Because the study included only a small number of donors, the genetic and exposure-history diversity represented was limited.

Regarding this clone: The specificity of this receptor is unknown. Qualities for individual bases were not recorded, and no much larger clone is one base off.

Trimming at the junction amounts to 6 bases on V and 4 bases on J, and the germline ends lie 9 bases apart. The germline V gene gives CDR1 as MNHNS and CDR2 as SASEGT. The CDR3 sequence holds 12 residues, the cysteine and phenylalanine included. CDR3 DNA only is kept here, 36 bases in frame from base 1. Using the deep immunoSEQ assay, TCR CDR3 regions were amplified from genomic DNA by multiplex PCR. For each cell subset, the extracted genomic DNA was distributed evenly across all wells of several immunoSEQ 96-well plates, and each plate served as one replicate. Each replicate PCR for sorted subsets received around 0.2 ug genomic DNA, equal to about 30,000 T cell genomes. Purified libraries were quantified with a Qubit 3.0 fluorometer, sized on a Bioanalyzer 2100, and re-quantified with the KAPA Library Quantification kit. Every immunoSEQ 96-well plate was sequenced on a dedicated single-read 150-cycle Illumina NextSeq 550 flow cell. The source study handled its data this way. Because the immunoSEQ output held only junctional sequences and lacked quality scores, the filtering could not match the filtering applied to full-length reads. Sequences were annotated with PyIR, a Python wrapper for IgBLAST v1.9, and V/J genes and CDR3 were assigned using IMGT germline references. Any read was removed if the V/J assignment was weak (E-value above 1e-6), the CDR3 was missing, or the read contained stop codons, out-of-frame junctions, or ambiguous translated residues. V3J clonotypes were defined by identical inferred V gene, J gene, and CDR3 amino acid sequence. To compute the percentage overlap between repertoires, the number of shared unique clonotypes was divided by the size of the smaller repertoire. Repertoire richness was assessed with RTK rarefaction, the Chao1 estimator, and Recon v2.1 estimates of unobserved clonotypes. Generation probabilities were computed with OLGA for all TCRbeta clonotypes obtained by the gDNA method from four donors. Imported from immuneACCESS, the table was reduced by TCRdb to in-frame sequences with V and J called. These copies leave out some clones; in studies compared against another copy, an unresolved V gene accounts for under half, and the cause of the remainder is not known. V and J calls and clone size are given by that table; D and trimming were obtained from the DNA. The sample table contains about 340,000 clones; only one count was recorded for roughly 80% of them. Of the sample, 10% is held by the ten largest clones.

The donors were healthy, HIV-negative adults who had no recently reported acute infections or vaccinations. All donors were Caucasian adults living in Nashville, Tennessee, USA. Magnetic negative selection was used to enrich CD4+ T cells, after which naive cells were positively selected on CD45RA and the negative fraction became the memory subset. Blood was obtained by leukapheresis, after which PBMCs were separated by Ficoll-Histopaque density gradient centrifugation and cryopreserved in liquid nitrogen vapor phase. Analytical flow cytometry was used to check the purity and quantity of each magnetically sorted T cell population. From each sorted fraction, genomic DNA was isolated and quantified by UV absorbance on a Nanodrop 2000c.

This chain joins TRBV6-1 to TRBJ2-5; possibly the D gene is TRBD1, per 6 matching bases. This sequence originates from a man younger than 40 in good health. Sequencing was carried out using memory CD4+ T cells sorted from blood. The meaning of the sample's cell subset or site label: CD45RA-negative fraction. The CDR3 amino acid sequence is: CASSTDRETQYF. The nucleotides are TGTGCCAGCAGCACGGACAGAGAGACCCAGTACTTC.